A selection of T cell receptor beta chains follows, all from one sample in a study of blood T cell repertoires in COVID-19. TCRdb's copy holds only in-frame clones and misses some; the assay was immunoSEQ multiplex PCR. The table records about 90,000 clones, approximately 78% of them present only once. Sequencing used peripheral blood. The receptors stem from a human donor in a cohort sampled during active COVID-19. Both conserved end residues are part of each CDR3. The D gene is left open where the match is weak. Some rows have no size entry. The others give once, few or many, or a class for an expanded clone.

TRBJ2-5,TRBV28,once,TRBD1,CASSLTGQQETQYF,TGTGCCAGCAGTTTAACGGGACAGCAAGAGACCCAGTACTTC
TRBJ2-2,TRBV19,-,TRBD1,CASSRPSTGVNTGELFF,TGTGCCAGTAGTAGACCCTCAACAGGGGTGAACACCGGGGAGCTGTTTTTT
TRBJ2-3,TRBV4-1,-,-,CASSQDRGTDTQYF,TGCGCCAGCAGCCAAGATCGGGGCACAGATACGCAGTATTTT
TRBJ1-2,TRBV4-1,few,-,CASSQAEGFNYGYTF,TGCGCCAGCAGCCAAGCGGAGGGGTTTAACTATGGCTACACCTTC
TRBJ2-2,TRBV11-1,-,-,CASSPGWDGELFF,TGTGCCAGCAGCCCAGGGTGGGACGGGGAGCTGTTTTTT
TRBJ1-4,TRBV7-9,once,TRBD1,CASSPGQGAGEKLFF,TGTGCCAGCAGCCCGGGACAGGGGGCGGGAGAAAAACTGTTTTTT
TRBJ1-2,TRBV28,-,TRBD1,CASRTGLYGYTF,TGTGCCAGCCGGACAGGACTCTATGGCTACACCTTC
TRBJ1-4,TRBV19,-,-,CASSTPGWRPQNEKLFF,TGTGCCAGTAGTACCCCGGGGTGGAGGCCCCAAAATGAAAAACTGTTTTTT
TRBJ1-3,TRBV4-2,-,TRBD1,CASSQDRQGGGYTIYF,TGTGCCAGCAGCCAGGATAGACAGGGAGGTGGATACACCATATATTTT
TRBJ2-5,TRBV11-2,-,-,CASSRDRYQETQYF,TGTGCCAGCAGTCGAGACAGGTACCAAGAGACCCAGTACTTC
TRBJ2-1,TRBV4-1,-,TRBD1,CASSWAGQGALDEQFF,TGCGCCAGCAGCTGGGCTGGACAGGGGGCTCTGGATGAGCAGTTCTTC
TRBJ1-2,TRBV2,-,TRBD1,CASRQGAVPGGYTF,TGTGCCAGCCGGCAGGGGGCAGTGCCGGGCGGCTACACCTTC
TRBJ2-7,TRBV7-2,-,-,CASSLYLSAYEQYF,TGTGCCAGCAGCTTATATCTGAGTGCGTACGAGCAGTACTTC
TRBJ1-6,TRBV5-6,-,TRBD1,CASSPDRGNSPLHF,TGTGCCAGCAGCCCGGACAGGGGGAATTCACCCCTCCACTTT
TRBJ1-5,TRBV7-8,-,-,CASSLQRLNQPQHF,TGTGCCAGCAGTTTACAGAGACTCAATCAGCCCCAGCATTTT
TRBJ1-2,TRBV19,few,-,CASRTRASYGYTF,TGTGCCAGTCGGACACGGGCTAGCTATGGCTACACCTTC
TRBJ2-7,TRBV18,-,-,CASSLGGKYEQYF,TGTGCCAGCTCACTAGGAGGCAAATACGAGCAGTACTTC
TRBJ2-5,TRBV10-1,-,-,CASSENRDNQETQYF,TGCGCCAGCAGTGAAAACAGAGACAATCAAGAGACCCAGTACTTC
TRBJ2-2,TRBV5-6,-,-,CASRLGPGQTTGELFF,TGTGCCAGCAGGCTGGGACCCGGACAGACTACAGGGGAGCTGTTTTTT
TRBJ2-1,TRBV7-3,-,-,CASSSPSTNEQFF,TGTGCCAGCAGCTCCCCTAGCACCAATGAGCAGTTCTTC
TRBJ1-1,TRBV11-1,-,-,CASSGQVNTEAFF,TGTGCCAGCAGCGGTCAGGTGAACACTGAAGCTTTCTTT
TRBJ2-5,TRBV6-1,-,TRBD2,CASSETAGGETQYF,TGTGCCAGCAGTGAAACAGCGGGGGGGGAGACCCAGTACTTC
TRBJ2-5,TRBV5-1,-,-,CASSLGPVGGAETQYF,TGCGCCAGCAGCTTGGGGCCGGTGGGGGGGGCGGAGACCCAGTACTTC
TRBJ2-7,TRBV2,-,TRBD1,CASSAGTGVRYEQYF,TGTGCCAGCAGTGCGGGGACAGGGGTTCGCTACGAGCAGTACTTC
TRBJ2-6,TRBV7-3,-,-,CASSFQGLSGANVLTF,TGTGCCAGCAGCTTCCAGGGGCTCTCTGGGGCCAACGTCCTGACTTTC
TRBJ2-7,TRBV27,-,-,CASSLGRGRAYEQYF,TGTGCCAGCAGTTTAGGCAGGGGCAGGGCATACGAGCAGTACTTC
TRBJ1-1,TRBV19,-,-,CASSTRLGRNTEAFF,TGTGCCAGTAGTACCCGTCTGGGCCGGAACACTGAAGCTTTCTTT
TRBJ1-1,TRBV7-2,-,-,CASSLPKGRYTEAFF,TGTGCCAGCAGCTTACCAAAGGGGCGGTACACTGAAGCTTTCTTT